This T cell receptor beta chain appears in the sequencing data of a study of identical twins. This clonotype was observed a few times. V was pared by 6 bases and J by 6 bases, with 11 bases between. Per germline, CDR1 SGHAT and CDR2 FQDESV (reference sequence). The CDR3 has 12 residues. Template switching added a universal primer site, and cDNA bore unique molecular identifiers. A single record per CDR3 protein comes from TCRdb applying MiXCR to the 5' RACE reads. The sample contains about 810,000 distinct CDR3 sequences, about 12% of which appear only once. These same records also appear under a second study, on yellow fever vaccine responses in identical twins.

The origin of this receptor is a woman younger than 30 in good health. This chain links TRBV11-1 with TRBJ1-1; D is unclear. Sequencing was carried out using PBMCs. CDR3 sequence reads: CASRNEGSEAFF. As DNA, the CDR3 is TGTGCCAGCAGGAACGAGGGATCTGAAGCTTTCTTT.